The rows below give T cell receptor beta chains drawn from one sample of a study of T cell responses to AZD1222 COVID-19 vaccine. Method: immunoSEQ multiplex PCR; TCRdb's copy keeps in-frame clones and lacks some. The sample shows roughly 80,000 clones, under 95% of them seen only once. Material: peripheral blood, obtained on day 0 of AZD1222 vaccination. Every receptor here comes from an adult in good health. Both conserved end residues are trimmed from each CDR3.

v_call cdr3_aa
TRBV28 AVRDSQTYEQY
TRBV2 ASRQGAKETQY
TRBV19 ASSMRGLPKQF
TRBV30 AWSVGSGRVDEQY
TRBV4-2 ASSQDRAPSTDTQY
TRBV30 AWDGGGVSPLH
TRBV27 ASSFGGTSLNEQY
TRBV5-6 ASSRLSGGYT
TRBV18 ASSPKASTYNEQF
TRBV12-3/TRBV12-4 ASSLQPTYGYT
TRBV28 ASSLRQKQY
TRBV10-3 AISEAGAYEQY
TRBV2 ASSENLSYEQY
TRBV6-5 ASSHRGLTEAF
TRBV24-1 ATSDDRTNQETQY
TRBV28 ASSQPGQGTYEQY
TRBV28 ASSLISGVAF
TRBV7-2 ASSLDRGPQETQY
TRBV19 ASTTWLTSGARFVF
TRBV5-1 ASRPTGGLTGELF
TRBV12-3/TRBV12-4 ASSFSRTAKAF
TRBV2 ASRSRGVGADTQY
TRBV5-1 ASSLEEPMNTEAF
TRBV28 ASSTAAVGHTEAF
TRBV19 ASGPGLAGGYNEQF
TRBV5-5 ASSLVGADYEQY
TRBV10-1 ASSESWGSYEQY
TRBV27 ASSSRGAGELF
TRBV12-3/TRBV12-4 ASRRTEFYEQY
TRBV29-1 SVEAGGGFPYQNTEAF
TRBV18 ASSLGTSGMADTQY
TRBV28 ASRVPGQYEQY
TRBV24-1 ATSDWDSTSTDTQY
TRBV10-2 ASSASLGLDNEQF
TRBV4-3 ASSQYRGSTDTQY
TRBV4-2 ASSLTSGRRSGELF
TRBV10-3 AIRPEVDQPQH
TRBV18 ASSPPDSYNEQF
TRBV2 ASSELTGGHTGELF
TRBV4-1 ASSGDSGSYNEQF
TRBV28 ASSYSPGRKRPINQPQH
TRBV7-6 ASSLTHTHSYEQY
TRBV18 ASSPVQSNTGELF
TRBV24-1 ATSGTGSNQPQH
TRBV27 ASSLSTGGLNTIY
TRBV9 ASSDPPTDTNTEAF
TRBV4-1 ASSQDAGSNTEAF
TRBV20-1 SARAIEAF
TRBV2 ASSGTGIQKLF
TRBV27 ASSSPNNYGYT
TRBV28 ASSLGGQGTGELF
TRBV3-1/TRBV3-2 ASSPMTSGDTQY
TRBV15 ATSKGLAGGSRKLRTDTQY
TRBV19 ASSHALGQVSGNTIY
TRBV27 ASSLRPGYEQY
TRBV5-4 ASSQDRVGMNTEAF
TRBV3-1/TRBV3-2 ASSLVGSPIEQF
TRBV4-3 ASRYYNSYPYEQY